This TCR beta chain was captured in a study of T-cell memory formation after mild COVID-19. Across the study: Most TCR clusters belonged to a single donor.

Study-level points and caveats: The main location of contracting CD4+ clones was CM and EM, and that of contracting CD8+ clones was EMRA. Clones contracting across day 15 to 85 had a balanced CD4/CD8 profile; later expanding clones leaned CD4+.

On this clonotype: Its specificity is not known.

Trimming took 2 bases from V and 2 from J, leaving 17 bases between them. This CDR3 has 17 residues. Germline V gives CDR1 MNHNY, CDR2 SVGAGI (reference sequence). 5'RACE, which relied on constant-segment primers, yielded TCR alpha and TCR beta cDNA libraries carrying sample barcodes and UMIs. TCRdb passed the 5' RACE reads through MiXCR, listing each CDR3 protein once. The sample includes 300,000 to 350,000 distinct CDR3 sequences, around an eighth of them seen just once. The rearrangement uses TRBV6-6 and TRBJ2-3; D is unclear. This sequence was found in a man aged 18 to 29 who had mild COVID-19 (a few samples of this study predate the infection). Cell type and time point are not known. Material: PBMCs or a T cell subset sorted from them (not recorded which). The CDR3 region has the DNA TGTGCCAGCAGTTACGAACTTCTCGGCTCGGTCACAGATACGCAGTATTTT. This encodes CASSYELLGSVTDTQYF.